These T cell receptor beta chains were read from a single sample in a study of cytomegalovirus exposure and HLA in healthy donors. Some clones are missing from TCRdb's copy, which holds only in-frame ones; the method was immunoSEQ multiplex PCR. The data hold around 300,000 clones, with roughly 90% observed a single time. The sample taken for sequencing was PBMCs. Receptors originate from a young woman in good health and CMV-seronegative. CDR3s leave out the opening cysteine and the closing phenylalanine or tryptophan. Each record gives: V gene, CDR3 protein.

TRBV27,ASSLGTGAYYEQY
TRBV6-5,ASSETGGGYGYT
TRBV6-6,ASSPLGAGSSYEQY
TRBV7-9,ASSSIDRLGETQY
TRBV29-1,SAWTTGAQETQY
TRBV2,ASRGTGNTEAF
TRBV5-1,ASSSGSQETQY
TRBV5-1,ASSLDIAGGGNEQF
TRBV7-2,ASSLGRLEINEQF
TRBV30,AWTRGHSYEQY
TRBV14,ASSQRGGTGTQY
TRBV11-3,ASSWGTRPYNEQF
TRBV9,ASSVAGQGMRYGYT